This TCR beta chain originates from a study of blood T cell repertoires in COVID-19. Across the whole study: There were acute and convalescent COVID-19 samples, and they came from the United States, Italy and Spain.

The Seattle site enrolled patients during active infection and followed them longitudinally. Study processing details: Amplification from reference gene primers served as the basis for estimated nucleated cell counts. This table comes from immunoSEQ multiplex PCR, and its TCRdb copy is limited to in-frame clones, with some not included. Clone size and the V and J calls come from that table; the DNA yielded D and trimming. There are fewer than 350,000 clones in the sample; approximately 87% occur only once, and about 12% lies in the top ten. Sequencing was carried out using peripheral blood. The clonotype originates from a woman aged 25-40 years with COVID-19, enrolled during active disease.

The CDR3: CASSQTHGTGDYEQYF. DNA of the CDR3: TGCGCCAGCAGCCAGACACATGGGACAGGGGACTACGAGCAGTACTTC. The V call is TRBV4-1, the J call TRBJ2-7; 10 nucleotides align to TRBD1. The CDR3 consists of 16 residues. Trimming took 3 bases from V and 3 from J; bases not matched to a gene: 8. In germline, CDR1 is MGHRA, CDR2 YSYEKL.